The text below deals with one T cell receptor beta chain. V shed 3 bases and J 2 bases; nucleotides not matched to a gene: 7. Germline CDR1 and CDR2: SGHDT and YYEEEE. This CDR3 is 15 amino acids long. RNA transcripts were the template for amplifying TCR beta CDR3 regions. During a first-round RT-PCR of the TCR CDR3, the HTBI primer set was used. TCRdb reprocessed the multiplex PCR reads with MiXCR, giving one entry per CDR3 protein. The table has some 600,000 distinct CDR3 sequences, approximately 15% seen once. This sample was included in a study of T cells in Graves' hyperthyroidism and ophthalmopathy.

The receptor was isolated from a woman in her 30s with Graves' hyperthyroidism that later progressed to Graves' ophthalmopathy. The specimen sequenced was blood. The chain is built from TRBV5-6 and TRBJ2-7; TRBD1 matches at 8 bases. Here the CDR3 DNA reads TGTGCCAGCAGCTACGGGACAGGCTTCGCCTACGAGCAGTACTTC. Protein sequence: CASSYGTGFAYEQYF.